This TCR beta chain was retrieved from a study of T cells in Graves' hyperthyroidism and ophthalmopathy. The germline CDR1 and CDR2 sequences are DFQATT and SNEGSKA (reference sequence). This CDR3 comprises 13 residues. J lost 5 bases, V lost 4 bases, and 8 bases had no gene match. This clonotype was found many times. TCR beta CDR3 regions were amplified from RNA. Researchers ran a first-round RT-PCR on the TCR CDR3 using the HTBI primer set. TCRdb used MiXCR to reprocess the multiplex PCR reads, holding one entry per CDR3 protein. This table has about 640,000 distinct CDR3 sequences, about 15% appearing once.

This chain uses TRBV20-1 with TRBJ2-7, with 7 nucleotides matching TRBD2. The source of this sequence is a woman aged 50 to 60 with Graves' ophthalmopathy. The sample comprised blood. The CDR3 loop reads CSAIRGGGDEQYF. In nucleotides, the CDR3 is TGCAGTGCTATTAGGGGTGGGGGGGACGAGCAGTACTTC.